A selection of T cell receptor beta chains follows, all from one sample in a study of T cell responses to AZD1222 COVID-19 vaccine. The table came from immunoSEQ multiplex PCR; TCRdb's copy has only in-frame clones and leaves some out. The table lists roughly 72,000 clones, 85% of them singletons. The specimen comprised peripheral blood, sampled on day 0 of AZD1222 vaccination. These receptors were taken from an adult in good health. Each CDR3 is given with its conserved first and last residue. Fields, in order: D gene, J gene, clone size, V gene, CDR3 protein, CDR3 DNA. D genes are given only for firm matches. The size entry is marked missing in some rows and otherwise reads once, few, many or a size class.

NA | TRBJ2-5 | NA | TRBV19 | CASSRGRETQYF | TGTGCCAGTAGTCGGGGAAGGGAGACCCAGTACTTC
NA | TRBJ1-1 | once | TRBV9 | CASSGMNTEAFF | TGTGCCAGCAGCGGAATGAACACTGAAGCTTTCTTT
NA | TRBJ2-3 | NA | TRBV6-5 | CASSYSYRTDTQYF | TGTGCCAGCAGTTACAGCTACCGCACAGATACGCAGTATTTT
TRBD2 | TRBJ2-7 | NA | TRBV28 | CASRWGRASYEQYF | TGTGCCAGCAGATGGGGGAGGGCCTCCTACGAGCAGTACTTC
TRBD2 | TRBJ2-2 | NA | TRBV9 | CASSASSGGCSAGELFF | TGTGCCAGCAGCGCCTCCTCGGGGGGGTGCTCGGCCGGGGAGCTGTTTTTT
NA | TRBJ1-2 | NA | TRBV3-1/TRBV3-2 | CASSQKGTYGYTF | TGTGCCAGCAGTCAAAAAGGGACCTATGGCTACACCTTC
NA | TRBJ2-1 | NA | TRBV10-3 | CAISDTSTGNEQFF | TGTGCCATCAGTGATACCTCAACCGGGAATGAGCAGTTCTTC
TRBD1 | TRBJ1-4 | NA | TRBV6-5 | CASRRTGGGEKLFF | TGTGCCAGCAGACGGACAGGGGGCGGTGAAAAACTGTTTTTT
NA | TRBJ1-5 | NA | TRBV6-5 | CASNSNQPQHF | TGTGCCAGCAATAGCAATCAGCCCCAGCATTTT
NA | TRBJ1-2 | NA | TRBV23-1 | CASSHSYGYTF | TGCGCCAGCAGTCATAGCTATGGCTACACCTTC
NA | TRBJ2-5 | once | TRBV5-1 | CASSLDAMYQETQYF | TGCGCCAGCAGCTTGGACGCTATGTACCAAGAGACCCAGTACTTC
NA | TRBJ2-7 | NA | TRBV18 | CASSPLAEEQYF | TGTGCCAGCTCACCACTCGCGGAGGAGCAGTACTTC
NA | TRBJ1-1 | NA | TRBV12-3/TRBV12-4 | CASSPTGLTEAFF | TGTGCCAGCAGTCCGACGGGGCTCACTGAAGCTTTCTTT